This T cell receptor (beta chain) was recorded in a study of circulating tumor DNA in untreated peripheral T-cell lymphoma (dated by TCRdb to 2020 to 2022). Paper-wide results and their limitations: Tumor-specific clonotypes were identified in roughly 75% of patients, from roughly 86% of baseline tissues and 67% of baseline serum samples.

To find tumor-specific TCR clonotypes, researchers sequenced baseline tumor tissue that had been collected prior to treatment. In a trial, the study monitored patients with peripheral T-cell lymphoma who were getting frontline treatment by applying next-generation sequencing to their T-cell receptor sequences. The CDR3, from cysteine to phenylalanine, totals 14 residues. This entry keeps only the CDR3 DNA: 42 bases, framed from base 1. V was cut back by 7 bases and J by 5 bases, leaving a gap of 14 bases between them. From a lookup of the germline V gene (reference sequence), CDR1 and CDR2 are LNHDA and SQIVND. A remark on this clone: Its antigen target is currently unknown. Base quality data are lacking; no much larger clone is found one base away.

The protocol used for the library was the immunoSEQ multiplex PCR assay. TCRdb provides this immuneACCESS table in a form limited to in-frame rearrangements. Some clones are lacking; in checked studies, under half of them reflect an unresolved V gene, and why the rest are absent is not known. This sample lists roughly 10,000 clones; 82% were detected once. Together, the top ten hold roughly 1.9% of the sample. The receptor chain draws on TRBV19 and TRBJ1-4, with the D gene too uncertain to name. The sequence came from a human donor with peripheral T-cell lymphoma. Sequencing used tumor tissue. The CDR3 reads CASMLSAVNEKLFF. The bases read TGTGCCAGTATGCTATCGGCAGTAAATGAAAAACTGTTTTTT.